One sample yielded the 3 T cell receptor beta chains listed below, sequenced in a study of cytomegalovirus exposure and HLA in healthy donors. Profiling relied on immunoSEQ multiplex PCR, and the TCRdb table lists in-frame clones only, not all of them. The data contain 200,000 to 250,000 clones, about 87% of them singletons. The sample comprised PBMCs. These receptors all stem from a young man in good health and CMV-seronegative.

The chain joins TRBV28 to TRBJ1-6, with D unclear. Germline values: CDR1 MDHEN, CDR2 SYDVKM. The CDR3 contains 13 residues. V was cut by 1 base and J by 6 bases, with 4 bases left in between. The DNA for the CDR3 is TGTGCCAGCAGTTTATTCGTTAATTCACCCCTCCACTTT. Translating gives CASSLFVNSPLHF.

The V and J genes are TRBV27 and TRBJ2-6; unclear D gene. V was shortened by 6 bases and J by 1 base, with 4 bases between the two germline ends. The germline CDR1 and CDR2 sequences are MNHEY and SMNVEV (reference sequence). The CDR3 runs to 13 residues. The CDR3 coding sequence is TGTGCCAGCAGCCCATCTGGGGCCAACGTCCTGACTTTC. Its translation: CASSPSGANVLTF.

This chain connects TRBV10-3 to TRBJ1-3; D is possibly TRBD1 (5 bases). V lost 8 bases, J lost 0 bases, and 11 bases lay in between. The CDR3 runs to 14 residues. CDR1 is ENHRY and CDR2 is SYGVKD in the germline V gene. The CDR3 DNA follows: TGTGCCATCCTGGAGGGGAGCTCTGGAAACACCATATATTTT. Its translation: CAILEGSSGNTIYF.